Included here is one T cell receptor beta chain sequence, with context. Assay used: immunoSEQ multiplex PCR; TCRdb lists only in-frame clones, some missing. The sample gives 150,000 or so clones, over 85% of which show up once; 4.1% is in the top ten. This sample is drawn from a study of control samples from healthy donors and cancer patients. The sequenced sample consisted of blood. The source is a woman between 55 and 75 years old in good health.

The CDR3 DNA sequence: TGTGCCAGCAGCTTGGCGGGAGATTACAATGAGCAGTTCTTC. The encoded protein is CASSLAGDYNEQFF. The chain couples TRBV11-3 to TRBJ2-1; 7 bases match TRBD2. The CDR3 is 14 amino acids. With V trimmed by 3 bases and J by 4 bases, 3 bases remained unmatched. Germline V gene lookup returns CDR1 SGHNT and CDR2 YENEEA.